These T cell receptor beta chains were read from a single sample in a study of shared clonotypes between healthy human individuals. Generated by immunoSEQ multiplex PCR, the TCRdb table keeps only in-frame clones and is missing some. Of around 2.3 million clones listed, roughly 95% are singletons. Sequenced material: naive CD4+ T cells sorted from blood. The receptors shown here come from a man aged 18-30 years in good health. Both conserved end residues are part of each CDR3. The D gene is left open where the match is weak. Expanded clones are given a class, and other clones once, few, many or no size at all.

TRBV7-2,-,TRBD2,TRBJ2-2,CASSFGGRNTGELFF,TGTGCCAGCAGCTTTGGCGGGAGGAACACCGGGGAGCTGTTTTTT
TRBV5-1,-,-,TRBJ1-2,CASSPETGMRGYTF,TGCGCCAGCAGCCCGGAAACAGGAATGCGGGGCTACACCTTC
TRBV28,-,-,TRBJ2-7,CASAVGSYEQYF,TGTGCCAGCGCGGTTGGTTCCTACGAGCAGTACTTC
TRBV5-1,-,TRBD1,TRBJ1-1,CASSFSSSTGLKAFF,TGCGCCAGCAGCTTCAGCAGTTCGACAGGGCTGAAAGCTTTCTTT
TRBV7-2,-,TRBD2,TRBJ2-1,CASSPGVAGGGEQFF,TGTGCCAGCAGCCCCGGGGTAGCGGGAGGTGGTGAGCAGTTCTTC
TRBV5-4,once,-,TRBJ2-7,CASSLIQDGSYEQYF,TGTGCCAGCAGCTTGATACAGGACGGCTCCTACGAGCAGTACTTC
TRBV5-6,-,-,TRBJ1-4,CASSLAGLTEKLFF,TGTGCCAGCAGCTTGGCCGGCCTTACTGAAAAACTGTTTTTT
TRBV10-2,-,-,TRBJ2-7,CASSESPGRVEQYF,TGCGCCAGCAGTGAGTCGCCGGGAAGGGTCGAGCAGTACTTC
TRBV7-2,-,-,TRBJ2-3,CASSLDAGTSTDTQYF,TGTGCCAGCAGCTTAGATGCGGGAACTAGCACAGATACGCAGTATTTT
TRBV2,-,TRBD1,TRBJ1-2,CASSRQGVYTF,TGTGCCAGCAGTCGACAGGGGGTCTACACCTTC
TRBV25-1,-,-,TRBJ2-7,CASSDTGSSYEQYF,TGTGCCAGCAGTGATACAGGGAGCTCCTACGAGCAGTACTTC
TRBV10-3,-,TRBD1,TRBJ1-6,CAISADREGSPLHF,TGTGCCATCAGCGCAGACAGGGAAGGTTCACCCCTCCACTTT
TRBV18,-,-,TRBJ1-2,CASSTRDYGYTF,TGTGCCAGCTCGACCAGAGACTATGGCTACACCTTC
TRBV28,once,-,TRBJ1-3,CASSDIQILSGNTIYF,TGTGCCAGCAGCGATATACAGATTCTCTCTGGAAACACCATATATTTT
TRBV5-6,-,TRBD1,TRBJ1-6,CASSKEPTGVNSPLHF,TGTGCCAGCAGCAAAGAACCGACAGGGGTAAATTCACCCCTCCACTTT
TRBV19,-,-,TRBJ1-1,CASSIVRGGDMNTEAFF,TGTGCCAGTAGTATAGTACGGGGAGGAGATATGAACACTGAAGCTTTCTTT
TRBV5-1,-,-,TRBJ1-2,CASSLVGRDHYGYTF,TGCGCCAGCAGCTTGGTCGGCAGGGACCACTATGGCTACACCTTC
TRBV5-4,-,TRBD1,TRBJ1-2,CASSPGQHVYGYTF,TGTGCCAGCAGTCCGGGACAGCATGTCTATGGCTACACCTTC
TRBV6-1,-,TRBD1,TRBJ1-6,CASTEGAGVSPLHF,TGTGCCAGCACCGAGGGGGCAGGGGTATCACCCCTCCACTTT
TRBV5-1,-,-,TRBJ2-2,CASSPWTTGELFF,TGCGCCAGCAGCCCCTGGACCACCGGGGAGCTGTTTTTT
TRBV29-1,few,-,TRBJ1-1,CSAGGRMNTEAFF,TGCAGCGCCGGGGGGCGGATGAACACTGAAGCTTTCTTT
TRBV28,-,TRBD1,TRBJ1-6,CASSLQGDTSPLHF,TGTGCCAGCAGTCTACAGGGGGATACTTCACCCCTCCACTTT
TRBV11-2,-,-,TRBJ2-5,CASSLVVRVGETQYF,TGTGCCAGCAGCTTAGTTGTCAGGGTCGGGGAGACCCAGTACTTC
TRBV30,-,-,TRBJ1-2,CAWSARARGYYGYTF,TGTGCCTGGAGTGCCAGAGCCAGGGGATATTATGGCTACACCTTC
TRBV19,-,-,TRBJ2-1,CASSIGNEQFF,TGTGCCAGTAGTATTGGTAATGAGCAGTTCTTC
TRBV4-1,-,-,TRBJ1-6,CASSPRPPQGMISPLHF,TGCGCCAGCAGCCCAAGGCCCCCACAGGGAATGATTTCACCCCTCCACTTT
TRBV23-1,-,TRBD1,TRBJ1-2,CASSQPIGGQANTLFGYTF,TGCGCCAGCAGTCAACCCATTGGGGGACAGGCCAATACCCTATTCGGCTACACCTTC